Sequencing of this T cell receptor beta chain was carried out in a study of Ad26.COV2.S vaccination and SARS-CoV-2 variants. Study-wide points: Overall T cell responses may have been underestimated by the analyses of TCR breadth and depth. Relative to placebo recipients, vaccine recipients exhibited elevated spike-specific TCR breadth.

This clone showed up just a few times. Its target is not known. The data were produced by immunoSEQ multiplex PCR, yet TCRdb's version contains in-frame clones alone and is incomplete. Among some 190,000 clones listed, roughly 85% were seen once. Germline CDR1 SNHLY, CDR2 FYNNEI. The CDR3 runs to 15 residues. The junction had 10 bases not matched to a gene; V was cut back by 5 bases and J by 6 bases. This sequence was found in a human donor who had recovered from COVID-19. V gene TRBV2 combines with J gene TRBJ2-7, with 10 positions matching TRBD2. The specimen was peripheral blood, collected after recovery from COVID-19. CDR3 sequence: CASSPSSGSSGEQYF. The CDR3 DNA reads TGTGCCAGCAGTCCCTCTAGCGGGAGCTCCGGCGAGCAGTACTTC.